This TCR beta chain was identified in a study of CD8+ T cells in alopecia areata. The germline V and J ends were trimmed by 6 bases and 2 bases, with 17 bases remaining between them. Germline V gene data show CDR1 as SGHVS and CDR2 as FQNEAQ. The CDR3 has 15 residues. Findings and limits, study-wide: It was less clear whether patients shared TCRs than it was in mice, possibly because of HLA.

Once RNA had been extracted, it was reverse transcribed into cDNA to act as the sequencing template. This table comes from immunoSEQ multiplex PCR, and its TCRdb copy is limited to in-frame clones, with some not included. The sample holds some 200,000 clones; under 60% are singletons and the top ten take around an eighth. Sample treatment: oral pan-JAK inhibitor, 5-10 mg twice daily. About this clone: The antigen remains undetermined.

Specimen: CD8+ T cells sorted from blood, collected at week 24, from a patient treated with tofacitinib. The clonotype was recovered from a human donor with alopecia areata. The V gene is TRBV7-8, the J gene TRBJ2-7; D unresolved. The CDR3 sequence: CASRSNLRATYEQYF. As DNA, the CDR3 is TGTGCCAGCAGGTCGAACTTGAGAGCCACCTACGAGCAGTACTTC.